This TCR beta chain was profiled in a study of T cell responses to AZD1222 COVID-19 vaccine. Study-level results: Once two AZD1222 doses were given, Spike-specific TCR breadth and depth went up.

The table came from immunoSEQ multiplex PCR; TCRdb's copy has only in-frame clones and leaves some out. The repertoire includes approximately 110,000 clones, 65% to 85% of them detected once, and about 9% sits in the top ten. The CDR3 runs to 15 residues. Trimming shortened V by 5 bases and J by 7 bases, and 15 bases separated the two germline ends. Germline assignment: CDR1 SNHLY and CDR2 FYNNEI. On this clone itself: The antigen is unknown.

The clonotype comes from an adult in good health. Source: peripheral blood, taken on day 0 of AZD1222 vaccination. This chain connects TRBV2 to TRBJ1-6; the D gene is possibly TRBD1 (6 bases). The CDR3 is CASSSQGTENSPLHF. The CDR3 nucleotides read TGTGCCAGCAGTTCCCAGGGGACCGAAAATTCACCCCTCCACTTT.